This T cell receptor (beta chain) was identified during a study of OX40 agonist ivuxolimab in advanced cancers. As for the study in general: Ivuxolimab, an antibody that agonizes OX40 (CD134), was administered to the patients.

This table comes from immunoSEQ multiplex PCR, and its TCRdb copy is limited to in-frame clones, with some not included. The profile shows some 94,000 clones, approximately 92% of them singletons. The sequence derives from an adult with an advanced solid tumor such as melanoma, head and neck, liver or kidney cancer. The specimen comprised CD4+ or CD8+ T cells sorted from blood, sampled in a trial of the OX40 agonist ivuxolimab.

The CDR3 spells CASRTGLASYNEQFF. The CDR3 DNA follows: TGTGCCAGCAGAACCGGACTAGCCTCCTACAATGAGCAGTTCTTC. The rearrangement joins TRBV7-9 to TRBJ2-1, with 8 bases identical to TRBD2. V lost 6 bases and J lost 0; bases outside the gene matches: 4. The CDR3 length is 15 residues. Germline CDR1 is SEHNR and CDR2 is FQNEAQ (reference sequence).